This T cell receptor (beta chain) was captured by sequencing in a study of shared clonotypes between healthy human individuals. The study's findings and limits: Researchers found naive subsets generally carried larger estimated richness than memory subsets. Clonotype sharing among the donors was expected to vary with sequencing depth.

The CDR3 totals 12 residues. With 4 bases removed from V and 4 bases from J, the gap between germline ends came to 7 bases. CDR1 SGHTA and CDR2 FQGNSA come from the germline V gene. For sorted subsets, approximately 180 ng DNA per replicate equaled approximately 32,000 T cell genomes. TCRdb's table, derived via immunoSEQ multiplex PCR, lists solely in-frame clones and lacks some. The data hold under 550,000 clones, with 90% to 96% observed a single time. Points on this clone: Its antigen remains unidentified.

The specimen sequenced was naive CD4+ T cells sorted from blood. This sample's subset: CD45RA+ positively selected. This TCR derives from a woman in her 30s in good health. The rearrangement joins TRBV7-2 to TRBJ1-2; D not certain. CDR3 sequence (DNA): TGTGCCAGCAGCTCGGCCCCCTATGGCTACACCTTC. Translation gives CASSSAPYGYTF.